This TCR beta chain was captured by sequencing in a study of blood T cells in healthy people across ages. Sample-barcoded 5' priming and a J-beta primer mix drove a second PCR of about 7 to 12 cycles. MiXCR was run by TCRdb on the 5' RACE reads, yielding one entry per CDR3 protein. The sample shows approximately 800,000 distinct CDR3 sequences, 53% of them seen only once. Caucasian individuals from Russia who were healthy and aged about 6 to 95 acted as donors. Note on this clonotype: Its antigen is unknown.

Regarding the study as a whole: Measured against age, TCR beta diversity per million T cells decreased in a roughly linear manner. In the absence of known donor CMV status, changes in expanded clonotypes were possibly confounded.

Germline CDR1 is PRHDT and CDR2 is FYEKMQ (reference sequence). The CDR3 contains 17 residues. Trimming cost V 5 bases and J 7 bases; bases outside gene matches: 16. The receptor was derived from a man older than 75 in good health. The sequencing input was blood. V and J are TRBV13 and TRBJ2-7, with TRBD2 matching 11 bases. This chain's CDR3 is CASSAEGTSGPLGEQYF. The CDR3, as DNA: TGTGCCAGCAGCGCCGAAGGGACTAGCGGACCCTTAGGGGAGCAGTACTTC.